The table lists the clone carrying this TCR beta chain with many counts. What it binds is unknown. The data were taken from a study of breast tumors, draining lymph nodes, adjacent tissues. Findings and caveats of the study: Tumor and nontumor repertoires were significantly more similar in luminal-like than in basal-like breast cancer. The data were judged consistent with most tumor T cells coming from lymph node and expanding in tumor. Tumor TCR diversity was below lymph nodes but above nontumor tissue. Tumor T cell lymph node origin was a supported hypothesis, not proven.

The lymph nodes were axillary draining lymph nodes from breast cancer patients. TCRdb itself ran the multiplex PCR reads through MiXCR, one entry per CDR3 protein. The table includes approximately 130,000 distinct CDR3 sequences, 21% detected once. The sequenced sample consisted of axillary lymph node tissue. The source is a female donor with breast cancer. Some clones in this sample may be carry-over from other donors' samples.

The chain's CDR3 is CSARDQAGGLGYTF. CDR3 bases: TGCAGTGCTAGAGATCAGGCAGGGGGATTAGGCTACACCTTC. The chain joins TRBV20-1 to TRBJ1-2; 7 bases fit TRBD1. The J segment lost 8 bases and the V segment lost 0 bases, leaving 9 bases of the junction unmatched. CDR3 length equals 14 residues. CDR1 and CDR2 from the germline V gene are DFQATT and SNEGSKA (reference sequence).